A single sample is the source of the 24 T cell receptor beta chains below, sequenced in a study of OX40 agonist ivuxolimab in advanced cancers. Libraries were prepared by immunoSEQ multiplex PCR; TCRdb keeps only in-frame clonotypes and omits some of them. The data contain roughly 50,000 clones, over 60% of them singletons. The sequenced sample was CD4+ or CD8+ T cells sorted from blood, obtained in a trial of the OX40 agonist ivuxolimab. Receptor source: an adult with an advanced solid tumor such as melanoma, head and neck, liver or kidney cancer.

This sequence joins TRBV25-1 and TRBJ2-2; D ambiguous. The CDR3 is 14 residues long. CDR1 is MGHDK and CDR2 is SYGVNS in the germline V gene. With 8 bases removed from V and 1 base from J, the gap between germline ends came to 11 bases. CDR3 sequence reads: CASSVDLNTGELFF. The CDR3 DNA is TGTGCCAGCTCCGTGGACCTGAACACCGGGGAGCTGTTTTTT.

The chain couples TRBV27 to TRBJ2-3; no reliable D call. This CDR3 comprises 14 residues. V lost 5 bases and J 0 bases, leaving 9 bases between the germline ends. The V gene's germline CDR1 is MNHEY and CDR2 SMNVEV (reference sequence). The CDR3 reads CASSEGLSTDTQYF. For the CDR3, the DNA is TGTGCCAGCAGTGAAGGCCTTAGCACAGATACGCAGTATTTT.

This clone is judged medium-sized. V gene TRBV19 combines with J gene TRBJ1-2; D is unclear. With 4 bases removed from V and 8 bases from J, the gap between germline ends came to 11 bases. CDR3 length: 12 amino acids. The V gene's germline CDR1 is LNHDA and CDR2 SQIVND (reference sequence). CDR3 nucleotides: TGTGCCAGTAGTAGGCAAACGTGGGGCTACACCTTC. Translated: CASSRQTWGYTF.

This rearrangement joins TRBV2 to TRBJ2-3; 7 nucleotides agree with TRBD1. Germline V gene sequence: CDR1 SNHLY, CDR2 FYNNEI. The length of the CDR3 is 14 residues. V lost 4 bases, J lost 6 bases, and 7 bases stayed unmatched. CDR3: CASSVRGPTDTQYF. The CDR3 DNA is TGTGCCAGCAGTGTAAGGGGGCCGACGGATACGCAGTATTTT.

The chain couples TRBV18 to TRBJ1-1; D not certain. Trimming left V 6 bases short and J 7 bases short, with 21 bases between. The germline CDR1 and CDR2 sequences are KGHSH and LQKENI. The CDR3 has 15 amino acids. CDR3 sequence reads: CASSPQKEPSGEAFF. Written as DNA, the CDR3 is TGTGCCAGCTCCCCCCAAAAAGAGCCCAGTGGTGAAGCTTTCTTT.

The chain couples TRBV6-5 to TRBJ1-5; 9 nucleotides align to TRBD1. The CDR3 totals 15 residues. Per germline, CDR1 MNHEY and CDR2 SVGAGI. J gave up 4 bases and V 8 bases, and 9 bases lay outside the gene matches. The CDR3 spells CASPYRGLGNQPQHF. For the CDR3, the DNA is TGTGCCAGCCCTTACAGGGGGCTTGGGAATCAGCCCCAGCATTTT.

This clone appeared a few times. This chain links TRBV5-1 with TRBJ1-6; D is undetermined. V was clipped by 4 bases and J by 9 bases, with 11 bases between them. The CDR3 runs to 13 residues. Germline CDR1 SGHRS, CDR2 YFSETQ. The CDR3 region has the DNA TGCGCCAGCAGCCTAACGCAGAGTTCACCCCTCCACTTT. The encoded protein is CASSLTQSSPLHF.

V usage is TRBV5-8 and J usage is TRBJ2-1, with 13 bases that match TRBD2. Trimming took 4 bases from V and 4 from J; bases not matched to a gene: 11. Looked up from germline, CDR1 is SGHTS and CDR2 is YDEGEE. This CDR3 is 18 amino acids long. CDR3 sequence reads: CASSSSGTSGEFYNEQFF. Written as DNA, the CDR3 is TGTGCCAGCAGCAGTTCCGGGACTAGCGGGGAATTTTACAATGAGCAGTTCTTC.

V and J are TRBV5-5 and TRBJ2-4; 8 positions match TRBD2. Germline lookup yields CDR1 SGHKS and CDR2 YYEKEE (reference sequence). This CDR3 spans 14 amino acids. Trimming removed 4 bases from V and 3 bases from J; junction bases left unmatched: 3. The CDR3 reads CASSTAGVKNIQYF. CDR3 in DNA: TGTGCCAGCAGCACAGCGGGAGTCAAAAACATTCAGTACTTC.

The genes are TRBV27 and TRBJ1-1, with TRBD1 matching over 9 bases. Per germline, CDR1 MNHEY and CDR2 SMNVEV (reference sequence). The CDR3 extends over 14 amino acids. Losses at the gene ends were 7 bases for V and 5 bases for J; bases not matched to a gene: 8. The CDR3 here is CASNLQGAVTEAFF. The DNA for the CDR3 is TGTGCCAGCAACCTACAGGGGGCTGTGACTGAAGCTTTCTTT.

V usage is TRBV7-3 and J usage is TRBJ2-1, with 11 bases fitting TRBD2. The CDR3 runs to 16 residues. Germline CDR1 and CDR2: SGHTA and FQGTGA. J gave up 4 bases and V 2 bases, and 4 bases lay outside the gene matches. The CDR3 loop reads CASSLRGTSGYNEQFF. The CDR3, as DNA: TGTGCCAGCAGCTTACGGGGGACTAGCGGTTACAATGAGCAGTTCTTC.

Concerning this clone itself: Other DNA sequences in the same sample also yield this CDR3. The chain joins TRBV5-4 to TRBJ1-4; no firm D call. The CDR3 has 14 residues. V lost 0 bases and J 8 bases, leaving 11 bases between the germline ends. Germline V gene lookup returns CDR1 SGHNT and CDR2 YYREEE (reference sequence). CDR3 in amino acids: CASSLEGLGEKLFF. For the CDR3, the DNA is TGTGCCAGCAGCTTGGAAGGACTGGGGGAAAAACTGTTTTTT.

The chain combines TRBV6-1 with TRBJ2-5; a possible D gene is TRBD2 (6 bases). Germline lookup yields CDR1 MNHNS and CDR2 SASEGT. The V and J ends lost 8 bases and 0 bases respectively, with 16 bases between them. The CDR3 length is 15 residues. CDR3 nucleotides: TGTGCCAGCTCTTGGGGGACTGGGAACCAAGAGACCCAGTACTTC. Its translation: CASSWGTGNQETQYF.

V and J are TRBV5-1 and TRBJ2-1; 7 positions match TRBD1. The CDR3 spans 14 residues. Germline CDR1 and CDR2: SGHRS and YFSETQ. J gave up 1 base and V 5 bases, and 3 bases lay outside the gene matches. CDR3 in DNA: TGCGCCAGCAGAACAGGGGAGTCCTACAATGAGCAGTTCTTC. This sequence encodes CASRTGESYNEQFF.

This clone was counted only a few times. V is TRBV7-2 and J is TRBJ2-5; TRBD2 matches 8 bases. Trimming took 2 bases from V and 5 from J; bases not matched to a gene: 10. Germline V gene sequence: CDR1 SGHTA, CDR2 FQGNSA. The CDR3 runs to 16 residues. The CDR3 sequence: CASSLNLRGGRETQYF. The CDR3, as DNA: TGTGCCAGCAGCTTAAACCTCCGGGGGGGGAGGGAGACCCAGTACTTC.

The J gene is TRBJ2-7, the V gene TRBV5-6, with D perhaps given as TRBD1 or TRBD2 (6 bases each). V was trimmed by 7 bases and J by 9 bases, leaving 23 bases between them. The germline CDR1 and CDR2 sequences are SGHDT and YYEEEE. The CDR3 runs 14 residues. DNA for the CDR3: TGTGCCAGCGGAACCCCCGGGGGCGCTACGGGGCAGTACTTC. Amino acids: CASGTPGGATGQYF.

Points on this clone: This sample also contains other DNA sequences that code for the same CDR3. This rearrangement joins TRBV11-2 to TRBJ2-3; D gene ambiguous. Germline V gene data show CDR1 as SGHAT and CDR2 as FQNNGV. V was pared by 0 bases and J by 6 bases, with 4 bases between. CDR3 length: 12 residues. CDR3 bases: TGTGCCAGCAGCTTAGATAGGGATACGCAGTATTTT. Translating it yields CASSLDRDTQYF.

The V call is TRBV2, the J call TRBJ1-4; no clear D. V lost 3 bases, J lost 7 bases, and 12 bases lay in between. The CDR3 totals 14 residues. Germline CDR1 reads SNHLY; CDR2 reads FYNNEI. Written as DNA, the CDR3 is TGTGCCAGCAGTGACGGCCTCTCGGGTGAAAAACTGTTTTTT. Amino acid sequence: CASSDGLSGEKLFF.

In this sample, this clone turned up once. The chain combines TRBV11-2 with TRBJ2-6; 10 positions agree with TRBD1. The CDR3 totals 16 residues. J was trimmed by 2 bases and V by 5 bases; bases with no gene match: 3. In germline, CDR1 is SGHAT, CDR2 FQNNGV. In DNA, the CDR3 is TGTGCCAGCAGCACCGGGACAGGGGCTGGGGCCAACGTCCTGACTTTC. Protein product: CASSTGTGAGANVLTF.

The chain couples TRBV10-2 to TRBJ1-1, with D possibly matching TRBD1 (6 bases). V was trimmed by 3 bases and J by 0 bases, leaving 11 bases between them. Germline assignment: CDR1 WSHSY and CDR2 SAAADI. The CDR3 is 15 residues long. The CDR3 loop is CASSDQTGLNTEAFF. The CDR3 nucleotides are TGCGCCAGCAGTGACCAGACAGGCCTGAACACTGAAGCTTTCTTT.

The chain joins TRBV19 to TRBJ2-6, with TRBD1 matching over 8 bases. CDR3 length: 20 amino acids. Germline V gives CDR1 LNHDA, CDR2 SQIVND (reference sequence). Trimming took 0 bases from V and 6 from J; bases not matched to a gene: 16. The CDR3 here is CASSIDLFGTGVFAANVLTF. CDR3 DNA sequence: TGTGCCAGTAGTATAGATCTATTTGGGACAGGCGTTTTCGCGGCCAACGTCCTGACTTTC.

This CDR3 reads CASSPTTGLGNYGYTF. The CDR3 nucleotides read TGTGCCAGCTCACCGACAACAGGGTTGGGGAACTATGGCTACACCTTC. The rearrangement uses TRBV18 and TRBJ1-2; possible D gene TRBD1, 6 bases. This CDR3 has 16 amino acids. Trimming removed 3 bases at V and 2 bases at J, with 16 bases between. CDR1 is KGHSH and CDR2 is LQKENI in the germline V gene.

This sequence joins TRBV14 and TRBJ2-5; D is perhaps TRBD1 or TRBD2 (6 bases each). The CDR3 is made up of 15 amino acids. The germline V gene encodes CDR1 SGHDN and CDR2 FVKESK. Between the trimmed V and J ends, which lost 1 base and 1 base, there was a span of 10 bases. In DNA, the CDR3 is TGTGCCAGCAGCCAAGTCCGGGGGCCCCAAGAGACCCAGTACTTC. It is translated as CASSQVRGPQETQYF.

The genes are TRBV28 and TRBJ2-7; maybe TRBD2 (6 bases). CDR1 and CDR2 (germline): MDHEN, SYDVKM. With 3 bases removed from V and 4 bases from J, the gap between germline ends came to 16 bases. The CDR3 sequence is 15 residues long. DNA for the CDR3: TGTGCCAGCAGTTTGCTAGTGGAAGGGAGGTACGAGCAGTACTTC. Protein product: CASSLLVEGRYEQYF.